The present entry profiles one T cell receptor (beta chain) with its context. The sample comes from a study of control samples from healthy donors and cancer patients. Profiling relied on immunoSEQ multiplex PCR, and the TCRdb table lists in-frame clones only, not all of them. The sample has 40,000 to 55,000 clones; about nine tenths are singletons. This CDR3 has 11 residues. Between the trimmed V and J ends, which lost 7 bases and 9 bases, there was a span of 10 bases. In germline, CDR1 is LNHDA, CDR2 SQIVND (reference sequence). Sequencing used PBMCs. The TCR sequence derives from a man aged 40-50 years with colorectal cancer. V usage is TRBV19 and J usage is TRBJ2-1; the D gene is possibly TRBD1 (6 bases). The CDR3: CASTTRGEQFF. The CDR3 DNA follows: TGTGCCAGTACGACCAGGGGTGAGCAGTTCTTC.